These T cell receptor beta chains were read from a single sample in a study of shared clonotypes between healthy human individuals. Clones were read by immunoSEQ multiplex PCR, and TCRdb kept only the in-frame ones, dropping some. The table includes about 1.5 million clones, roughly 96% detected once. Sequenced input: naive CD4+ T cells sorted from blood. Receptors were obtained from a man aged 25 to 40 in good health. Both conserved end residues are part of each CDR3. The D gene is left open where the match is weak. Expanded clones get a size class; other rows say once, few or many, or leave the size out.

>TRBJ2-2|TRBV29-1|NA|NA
CSVEGKGNTGELFF
TGCAGCGTTGAAGGGAAGGGAAACACCGGGGAGCTGTTTTTT
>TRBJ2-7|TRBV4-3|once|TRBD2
CASSSVRGERHEQYF
TGCGCCAGCAGCTCCGTCCGGGGGGAGAGGCACGAGCAGTACTTC
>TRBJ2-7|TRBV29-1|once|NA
CSVVFGASYEQYF
TGCAGCGTTGTGTTCGGGGCCTCCTACGAGCAGTACTTC
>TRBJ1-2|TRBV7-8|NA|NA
CASSLSRDRANYGYTF
TGTGCCAGCAGCTTGAGCCGGGACCGAGCTAACTATGGCTACACCTTC
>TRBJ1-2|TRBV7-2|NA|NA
CASSPRGGVGYTF
TGTGCCAGCAGCCCGAGAGGGGGGGTAGGCTACACCTTC
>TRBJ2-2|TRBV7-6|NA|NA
CASSPTSIYTGELFF
TGTGCCAGCAGCCCGACTAGTATTTACACCGGGGAGCTGTTTTTT
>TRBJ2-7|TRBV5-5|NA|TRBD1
CASSSAGGQDLVEQYF
TGTGCCAGCAGCTCAGCAGGCGGACAGGACTTAGTCGAGCAGTACTTC
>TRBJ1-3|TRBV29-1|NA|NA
CSVAHSSGNTIYF
TGCAGCGTTGCCCACAGCTCTGGAAACACCATATATTTT
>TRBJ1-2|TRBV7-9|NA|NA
CASSLISGVSPYGYTF
TGTGCCAGCAGCCTCATATCGGGGGTCAGTCCCTATGGCTACACCTTC
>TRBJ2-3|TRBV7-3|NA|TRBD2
CASSQLAGSTDTQYF
TGTGCCAGCAGCCAGCTAGCGGGGTCCACAGATACGCAGTATTTT
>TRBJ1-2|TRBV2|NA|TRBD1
CASSFDRARGYTF
TGTGCCAGCAGTTTTGACAGGGCAAGGGGCTACACCTTC
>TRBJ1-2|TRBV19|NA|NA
CASRYLGGGDYGYTF
TGTGCCAGTAGATATCTTGGCGGAGGTGACTATGGCTACACCTTC
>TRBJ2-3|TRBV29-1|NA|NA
CSVIGPGSGDTQYF
TGCAGCGTTATTGGGCCTGGGAGCGGAGATACGCAGTATTTT
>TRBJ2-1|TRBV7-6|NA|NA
CASSLVSSSQQQFF
TGTGCCAGCAGCTTAGTATCTAGCTCTCAGCAGCAGTTCTTC
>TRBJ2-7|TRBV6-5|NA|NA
CASRPLTGSRYEQYF
TGTGCCAGCAGGCCCCTGACAGGTAGCCGTTACGAGCAGTACTTC
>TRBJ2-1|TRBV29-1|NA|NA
CSVDLSGSSYNEQFF
TGCAGCGTTGATCTTTCAGGGAGCTCCTACAATGAGCAGTTCTTC
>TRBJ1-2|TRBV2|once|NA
CASSEEAGKGYGYTF
TGTGCCAGCAGTGAAGAAGCAGGGAAGGGCTATGGCTACACCTTC
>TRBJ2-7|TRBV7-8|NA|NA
CASSFDGPSYEQYF
TGTGCCAGCAGCTTCGACGGACCCTCCTACGAGCAGTACTTC